What follows describes a single T cell receptor beta chain. In the study's own analysis: Reference gene primer amplification yielded estimated nucleated cell counts. Assay used: immunoSEQ multiplex PCR; TCRdb lists only in-frame clones, some missing. The D gene and trimming were derived from the DNA, and the V and J assignments and clone size from that table. This sample has approximately 450,000 clones, with roughly 89% found just once. The germline V gene has CDR1 SGHTA and CDR2 FQGNSA. V dropped 8 bases and J dropped 3 bases, with 11 bases sitting between them. The CDR3 extends over 13 amino acids. The data belong to a study of blood T cell repertoires in COVID-19. Overall study: Samples representing acute and convalescent COVID-19 were sourced from the United States, Italy and Spain.

The sequence derives from a woman in her 30s with acute or convalescent COVID-19. The chain couples TRBV7-2 to TRBJ1-5; D perhaps matches TRBD1 (6 bases). Input material: peripheral blood. CDR3 in amino acids: CASHRAPNQPQHF. In DNA form, the CDR3 reads TGTGCCAGCCACAGGGCGCCCAATCAGCCCCAGCATTTT.